Listed below are T cell receptor beta chains from one sample, sequenced in a study of blood T cell repertoires in COVID-19. The assay was immunoSEQ multiplex PCR, and TCRdb's table has in-frame clones only and misses some. The sample has some 91,000 clones; over 75% are singletons. Sequencing input: peripheral blood. The receptors derive from a man in his 60s with acute or convalescent COVID-19. The CDR3 runs from the conserved cysteine through the conserved F or W. A D gene is named only where the DNA matches it firmly. Clone sizes are given selectively: once, few, many, or a class where the clone is expanded.

v_call	j_call	clone_size	d_call	cdr3_nt	cdr3_aa
TRBV30	TRBJ2-2	.	.	TGTGCCTGGAGCTGGGGAGGACCCGGGGAGCTGTTTTTT	CAWSWGGPGELFF
TRBV19	TRBJ1-5	.	.	TGTGCCAGTAGTATAAGAGGCGGGAATCAGCCCCAGCATTTT	CASSIRGGNQPQHF
TRBV5-1	TRBJ1-2	.	.	TGCGCCAGCAGCATGGACCCGGACAGTCCCTATGGCTACACCTTC	CASSMDPDSPYGYTF
TRBV30	TRBJ1-2	.	TRBD1	TGTGCCTGGCAGACAGGGCGAGGCTACACCTTC	CAWQTGRGYTF
TRBV27	TRBJ2-5	.	TRBD1	TGTGCCAGCAGTCAGGGGGTCTGGCAAGAGACCCAGTACTTC	CASSQGVWQETQYF
TRBV3-1/TRBV3-2	TRBJ1-3	.	.	TGTGCCAGCAGCCAAGAGACTGGTCACACCATATATTTT	CASSQETGHTIYF
TRBV28	TRBJ1-1	once	.	TGTGCCAGCAGTTTATCGGGGCGGGGTATTGAGGGAAGGGTGGCTTTCTTT	CASSLSGRGIEGRVAFF
TRBV19	TRBJ1-2	.	.	TGTGCCAGTAGCCCCGGGGGACTCTATGGCTACACCTTC	CASSPGGLYGYTF
TRBV3-1/TRBV3-2	TRBJ2-2	.	.	TGTGCCAGCAGCCAATTCTCGACAGGCACCGGGGAGCTGTTTTTT	CASSQFSTGTGELFF
TRBV18	TRBJ1-1	.	TRBD1	TGTGCCAGCTCACTGGGACAGGGATTAAGTATGAACACTGAAGCTTTCTTT	CASSLGQGLSMNTEAFF
TRBV6-6	TRBJ1-1	.	.	TGTGCCAGCAGTCAAGACAGGCAGGCCACTGTGGAAGCTTTCTTT	CASSQDRQATVEAFF
TRBV3-1/TRBV3-2	TRBJ1-1	few	TRBD1	TGTGCCAGCAGCTTGACGGACAGGGAAGGCACTGAAGCTTTCTTT	CASSLTDREGTEAFF
TRBV6-6	TRBJ1-6	once	.	TGTGCCAGCAGTTACGAGGGAAACAATTCACCCCTCCACTTT	CASSYEGNNSPLHF
TRBV11-2	TRBJ1-6	.	.	TGTGCCAGCAGCTTAGATTACGGAGGGTTTAATTCACCCCTCCACTTT	CASSLDYGGFNSPLHF
TRBV30	TRBJ1-4	.	TRBD1	TGTGCCTCCACACAGGGACAGGTGGGGGAAAAACTGTTTTTT	CASTQGQVGEKLFF
TRBV7-9	TRBJ1-1	.	TRBD1	TGTGCCAGCAGCTTTACCAGGGGGGAGACTGAAGCTTTCTTT	CASSFTRGETEAFF
TRBV5-1	TRBJ2-7	once	.	TGCGCCAGCAGCTTGGCCGCCGGAGGCTACGAGCAGTACTTC	CASSLAAGGYEQYF
TRBV29-1	TRBJ1-3	.	TRBD1	TGCAGCGTTGTTTATGGGACAGGGCACGGAAACACCATATATTTT	CSVVYGTGHGNTIYF
TRBV19	TRBJ1-5	.	.	TGTGCCAGTAGTATCTTGGGGCAGGTGGGTTTGAGCAATCAGCCCCAGCATTTT	CASSILGQVGLSNQPQHF
TRBV6-5	TRBJ1-6	.	.	TGTGCCAGCAGTTACTCGATGGTAGGGGGTAACTCACCCCTCCACTTT	CASSYSMVGGNSPLHF
TRBV3-1/TRBV3-2	TRBJ1-2	.	TRBD1	TGTGCCAGCAGCCAGACCGGGACAGGGACCCCCTGGGGCTATGGCTACACCTTC	CASSQTGTGTPWGYGYTF
TRBV7-8	TRBJ1-5	.	.	TGTGCCAGCAGCCCCCAACCCTCAGGGAGGGATCAGCCCCAGCATTTT	CASSPQPSGRDQPQHF
TRBV5-1	TRBJ2-5	.	.	TGCGCCAGCAGCGACGGACTTCAAGAGACCCAGTACTTC	CASSDGLQETQYF
TRBV18	TRBJ2-3	.	.	TGTGCCAGCTCACCCCCTAGACAGGCCAACACAGATACGCAGTATTTT	CASSPPRQANTDTQYF
TRBV25-1	TRBJ2-1	.	.	TGTGCCAGCAGTAAGGCGGGGACCACCTACAATGAGCAGTTCTTC	CASSKAGTTYNEQFF
TRBV5-6	TRBJ1-5	once	.	TGTGCCAGCAGCTCCAGGGGATATGGCAATCAGCCCCAGCATTTT	CASSSRGYGNQPQHF
TRBV5-1	TRBJ2-1	.	.	TGCGCCAGCAGCTTGGAAATGAGCTCCTACAATGAGCAGTTCTTC	CASSLEMSSYNEQFF
TRBV9	TRBJ1-2	few	TRBD1	TGTGCCAGCAGCGAGCTAGGGACAGCCGTCGCTAACTATGGCTACACCTTC	CASSELGTAVANYGYTF
TRBV6-5	TRBJ1-5	.	TRBD1	TGTGCCAGCAGTCGACAGGGGGATAATCAGCCCCAGCATTTT	CASSRQGDNQPQHF
TRBV7-9	TRBJ2-3	.	TRBD2	TGTGCCAGCAGCCCCACTAGCGGGGGCCCGGGAGATACGCAGTATTTT	CASSPTSGGPGDTQYF
TRBV6-5	TRBJ1-6	.	.	TGTGCCAGCAGGCCCGGGAGCTATAATTCACCCCTCCACTTT	CASRPGSYNSPLHF
TRBV7-6	TRBJ2-3	.	TRBD2	TGTGCCAGCAGCTCGGGGACTAGAAGCACAGATACGCAGTATTTT	CASSSGTRSTDTQYF
TRBV7-9	TRBJ1-1	.	.	TGTGCCAGCAGCCGCTCGACAGGAGTGAACACTGAAGCTTTCTTT	CASSRSTGVNTEAFF
TRBV19	TRBJ1-4	.	.	TGTGCCGTACAGGGTCGTCGAGAAAAACTGTTTTTT	CAVQGRREKLFF
TRBV18	TRBJ2-3	once	TRBD2	TGTGCCAGCTCACCTGAGGGACTAGCCACAGATACGCAGTATTTT	CASSPEGLATDTQYF
TRBV18	TRBJ1-5	few	.	TGTGCCAGCTCACCAAGGAGAGACAGTGGTCAGCCCCAGCATTTT	CASSPRRDSGQPQHF
TRBV6-5	TRBJ1-1	.	.	TGTGCCAGCAGTCAACGGACACCCGACACTGAAGCTTTCTTT	CASSQRTPDTEAFF
TRBV6-1	TRBJ2-1	.	TRBD1	TGTGCCAGCAGTGAAGAGGGACAGGGTTACAATGAGCAGTTCTTC	CASSEEGQGYNEQFF
TRBV11-2	TRBJ1-1	.	.	TGTGCCAGCAGCTTGCGAAGCTACACTGAAGCTTTCTTT	CASSLRSYTEAFF
TRBV7-9	TRBJ2-7	.	TRBD2	TGTGCCAGCAGCTTAGGGGGAGGGAGCTCCTACGAGCAGTACTTC	CASSLGGGSSYEQYF
TRBV7-9	TRBJ2-5	.	.	TGTGCCAGCAGCTTAGATAGGGGCGGTGGAGAGACCCAGTACTTC	CASSLDRGGGETQYF
TRBV10-3	TRBJ1-5	.	TRBD1	TGTGCCATCAGTGAAGACAGGGATCAGCCCCAGCATTTT	CAISEDRDQPQHF
TRBV11-2	TRBJ2-3	once	TRBD2	TGTGCCAGCACGACCCCGGGACTAGCGTCAGATACGCAGTATTTT	CASTTPGLASDTQYF
TRBV5-1	TRBJ2-5	.	.	TGCGCCAGCACCTTAAACAGCTATCAAGAGACCCAGTACTTC	CASTLNSYQETQYF
TRBV6-4	TRBJ1-1	.	TRBD1	TGTGCCAGCAGAGGGACAGACCGGAACACTGAAGCTTTCTTT	CASRGTDRNTEAFF
TRBV6-5	TRBJ2-7	.	.	TGTGCCACTTACAGGGCCTCTCATAGCTCCTACGAGCAGTACTTC	CATYRASHSSYEQYF
TRBV30	TRBJ1-3	.	.	TGTGCCTGGAGGGAGGGGAGAGGTGGAAACACCATATATTTT	CAWREGRGGNTIYF
TRBV5-1	TRBJ1-5	.	TRBD1	TGCGCCAGCAGCTCGATCGGAGGACAGGGGGCCCAAAGGCATTTT	CASSSIGGQGAQRHF
TRBV19	TRBJ2-1	.	TRBD1	TGTGCCAGCCGACAGGGGAGTGGTGAGCAGTTCTTC	CASRQGSGEQFF
TRBV20-1	TRBJ1-5	once	.	TGCAGTGCTAGTTCGGCTCAGGGCCAGCCCCAGCATTTT	CSASSAQGQPQHF
TRBV6-5	TRBJ1-1	.	TRBD1	TGTGCCAGGCCCCTGTTCAGGGGGACTGAAGCTTTCTTT	CARPLFRGTEAFF